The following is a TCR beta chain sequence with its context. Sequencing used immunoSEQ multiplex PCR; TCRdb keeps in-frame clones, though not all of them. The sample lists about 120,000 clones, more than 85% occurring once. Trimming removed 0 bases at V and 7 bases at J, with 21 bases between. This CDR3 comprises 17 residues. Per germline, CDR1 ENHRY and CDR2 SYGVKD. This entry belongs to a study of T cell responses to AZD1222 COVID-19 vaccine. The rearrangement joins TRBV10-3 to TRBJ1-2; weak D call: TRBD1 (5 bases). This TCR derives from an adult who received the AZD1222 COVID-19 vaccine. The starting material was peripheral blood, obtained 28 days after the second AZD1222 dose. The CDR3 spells CAISESVTDRLRSGYTF. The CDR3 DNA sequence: TGTGCCATCAGTGAGTCCGTTACCGACAGACTCAGAAGTGGCTACACCTTC.